This TCR beta chain was captured in a study of technical replicates of blood from a handful of donors (dated 2017 in TCRdb). In this sample, this clone turned up once. Its antigen remains undetermined. Base qualities are not provided; no much larger clone lies one nucleotide away. The library was obtained by the immunoSEQ multiplex PCR assay. TCRdb mirrors the immuneACCESS table, restricted to in-frame sequences. Some clones are absent from its copies; in checked studies, under half trace to an unresolved V gene, and the reason for the others is unknown. This sample is represented by about 80,000 clones; roughly 90% of them were singletons. The ten largest account for about 0.39% of the sample. The sequencing input was T cells isolated from PBMCs. The source is a human donor in good health.

In nucleotide form, the sequence is TGTGCCAGCAGCGTAAATGGGGGGAGAAATGAGCAGTTCTTC. Its amino acids are CASSVNGGRNEQFF. The chain was built from TRBV9 and TRBJ2-1; 6 matching bases give a weak D call of TRBD2. The CDR3 numbers 14 residues from cysteine through phenylalanine. The kept DNA is CDR3 alone, 42 bases in frame from the first base. Relative to germline, V is 1 base shorter and J is 7 bases shorter, with 12 bases between their ends. Reading the germline V gene gives CDR1 SGDLS and CDR2 YYNGEE. The variable domain in full, with residues beyond the CDR3 obtained from the reference TRBV9 and TRBJ2-1 genes, is DSGVTQTPKHLITATGQRVTLRCSPRSGDLSVYWYQQSLDQGLQFLIQYYNGEERAKGNILERFSAQQFPDLHSELNLSSLELGDSALYFCASSVNGGRNEQFFGPGTRLTVL.